This TCR beta chain was sequenced in a study of chemoradiotherapy in HPV16-positive cancers. Whole-study findings and limits: Better recurrence-free survival went with HPV-responsive T-cell expansion in HPV16-positive patients. Non-HPV-specific T cells did not expand in tumors during treatment, whereas candidate HPV-specific clones and E7-related motifs did.

For this clone: Its antigen is unknown.

Samples were taken several times over chemoradiotherapy. There are 12 residues in the CDR3. Germline V gene lookup returns CDR1 SGHVS and CDR2 FNYEAQ. The V segment lost 5 bases and the J segment 11 bases; nucleotides outside the gene matches: 6. Sequencing was performed with immunoSEQ multiplex PCR; in TCRdb, only in-frame clones are kept and a portion is missing. The top ten clones hold 2.1% of a sample with approximately 30,000 clones, approximately 90% of them seen once. V is TRBV7-6 and J is TRBJ1-1, with 9 bases that match TRBD1. This TCR derives from a human donor with HPV-associated anogenital cancer. The starting material was blood, obtained from a patient who underwent chemoradiotherapy. The CDR3 nucleotides are TGTGCCAGCAGCCCGACAGGGGGGCAGGCTTTCTTT. It yields the protein CASSPTGGQAFF.